This entry features one TCR beta chain sequence. Which antigen it targets is not known. Compared with germline, one end of the junction differs, possibly owing to a read error. The data belong to a study of T cell changes during pregnancy in multiple sclerosis (dated by TCRdb to about 2019). Background on the whole study: The study examined how the T cell repertoire changed over the course of pregnancy in women with multiple sclerosis.

The library was produced with the immunoSEQ multiplex PCR assay. TCRdb obtained this table from immuneACCESS and retained in-frame rearrangements with V and J assigned. These tables miss some clones; where compared with another copy, unresolved V genes account for less than half of the shortfall, and the remainder is unexplained. Within this sample are 75,000 to 85,000 clones, with around 93% of them counted one time only. The ten largest clones add up to 2.5% to 3% of the sample. The cysteine opens and the phenylalanine closes a CDR3 of 19 amino acids. Just CDR3 DNA is preserved here, 57 bases in frame from base 1. Per the germline V gene (reference sequence), SSHAT is the CDR1 and FNYEAQ is the CDR2.

The sequence derives from a female donor with multiple sclerosis, enrolled in a pregnancy study. Here the sequenced sample was peripheral blood, taken in the second trimester of pregnancy. The sequence links TRBV7-7 to TRBJ2-2, and perhaps TRBD2 as D gene, on 5 matching bases. CDR3 loop: CASSFSGYGVGVGTGELFF. The nucleotide sequence is given as TGTGCTAGCAGCTTCTCAGGATACGGCGTGGGAGTCGGCACCGGGGAGCTGTTTTTT.